These 16 T cell receptor beta chains share one sample of origin, sequenced in a study of Tregs in tolerant kidney transplant recipients. The data were produced by immunoSEQ multiplex PCR, yet TCRdb's version contains in-frame clones alone and is incomplete. This sample's table reports about 6,300 clones. The nonmyeloablative bone marrow transplants came from related graft donors, with transient mixed chimerism. The sample in question was CD4+ T cells from blood (PBMCs), obtained 6 months after the transplant. The source of these receptors is a human patient who received a combined kidney and bone marrow transplant. Among the T cells, some may be from the graft donor.

About this clone: The missing CDR3 end, 3 residues past where the read stops, is filled in from the germline J gene. The J gene is TRBJ2-7, the V gene TRBV11-2, with 9 bases fitting TRBD1. The CDR3 runs to 15 residues. The trim removed 1 base at V and 1 base at J, leaving 2 bases unmatched. CDR1 SGHAT and CDR2 FQNNGV come from the germline V gene. The CDR3 loop reads CASSLGGTGSYEQYF. The sequenced CDR3 bases are TGTGCCAGCAGCTTAGGGGGGACAGGGTCCTACGAG. Complete variable domain (other parts from reference TRBV11-2 and TRBJ2-7): EAGVAQSPRYKIIEKRQSVAFWCNPISGHATLYWYQQILGQGPKLLIQFQNNGVVDDSQLPKDRFSAERLKGVDSTLKIQPAKLEDSAVYLCASSLGGTGSYEQYFGPGTRLTVT.

On this clone: The read terminates 3 residues ahead of where the CDR3 ends, so the germline J gene completes it. The chain has TRBV28 and TRBJ1-4, with 11 bases aligning to TRBD1. This CDR3 has 15 amino acids. Germline V gives CDR1 MDHEN, CDR2 SYDVKM. Trimming took 5 bases from V and 8 from J; bases not matched to a gene: 7. CDR3 in amino acids: CASSPRTGGVEKLFF. The sequenced CDR3 bases are TGTGCCAGCAGTCCCAGGACAGGGGGCGTCGAAAAA.

Notes on this clone: Read sequence stops 3 residues before the CDR3 end, and the germline J gene provides the missing end. The V gene is TRBV18, the J gene TRBJ1-6; the D is unclear. Germline V gives CDR1 KGHSH, CDR2 LQKENI. This CDR3 contains 15 residues. The V and J ends lost 6 bases and 0 bases respectively, with 9 bases between them. The CDR3 bases that were read are TGTGCCAGCTCCCTCCAGAGCTCCTATAATTCACCC. Translating gives CASSLQSSYNSP. The entire CDR3 protein is CASSLQSSYNSPLHF.

Regarding this clone: The CDR3 extends 3 residues past the end of the read, so its final part is completed from the germline J gene. V usage is TRBV10-3 and J usage is TRBJ2-7; tentative D call: TRBD1 (5 bases). CDR3 length: 13 residues. From germline, CDR1 is ENHRY and CDR2 SYGVKD. Trimming left V 3 bases short and J 2 bases short, with 8 bases between. The DNA read from the CDR3 is TGTGCCATCAGTGAAAAGGACACCTACGAG. It codes for CAISEKDTYE. The entire CDR3 protein reads CAISEKDTYEQYF.

Comments on this clone: Read sequence stops 3 residues before the CDR3 end, and the germline J gene provides the missing end. This chain connects TRBV18 to TRBJ1-6; 7 bases fit TRBD1. This CDR3 has 14 amino acids. CDR1 is KGHSH and CDR2 is LQKENI in the germline V gene. After removal of 6 bases from V and 7 bases from J, the junction contained 6 bases not matched to a gene. Incomplete CDR3 DNA: TGTGCCAGCTCGCCGACAGGGAACAATTCACCC. It encodes CASSPTGNNSP. The entire CDR3 protein is CASSPTGNNSPLHF.

For this clone: The observed sequence ends 3 residues before the CDR3 terminus, with the missing tail filled in from the germline J gene. V is TRBV9 and J is TRBJ2-3; 7 nucleotides align to TRBD2. The CDR3 totals 14 residues. After removal of 4 bases from V and 2 bases from J, the junction contained 4 bases not matched to a gene. CDR1 is SGDLS, CDR2 YYNGEE, per germline. The CDR3 bases that were read are TGTGCCAGCAGCATTGCGGGAGTCACAGATACG. Translation: CASSIAGVTDT. The whole CDR3 reads CASSIAGVTDTQYF. The entire variable domain, with the rest obtained from reference TRBV9 and TRBJ2-3, is as follows: DSGVTQTPKHLITATGQRVTLRCSPRSGDLSVYWYQQSLDQGLQFLIQYYNGEERAKGNILERFSAQQFPDLHSELNLSSLELGDSALYFCASSIAGVTDTQYFGPGTRLTVL.

As concerns this clone: The CDR3 is cut off 3 residues early in the read; its end comes from the germline J gene. The J gene is TRBJ2-7, the V gene TRBV18; perhaps TRBD1 as D (6 bases). The V gene lost 2 bases and the J gene lost 6 bases, with 14 bases spanning the gap. This CDR3 contains 14 residues. The germline V gene has CDR1 KGHSH and CDR2 LQKENI. The covered CDR3 bases are TGTGCCAGCTCACCATATGCAGGGGAGACCGAG. Encoded protein: CASSPYAGETE. The entire CDR3 sequence reads CASSPYAGETEQYF.

Remarks on this clone: The read is 3 residues too short to cover the CDR3 end, so that end is filled in from the germline J gene. The chain uses TRBV30 and TRBJ2-5; tentative D call: TRBD1 (5 bases). Per the germline V gene, CDR1 is GTSNPN and CDR2 is SVGIG (reference sequence). V was cut by 2 bases and J by 2 bases, with 15 bases left in between. The CDR3 is made up of 15 amino acids. The CDR3 bases that were read are TGTGCCTGGAGTTCGCTAGGACAAGTTCAAGAGACC. Amino acid sequence: CAWSSLGQVQET. The whole CDR3 sequence is CAWSSLGQVQETQYF.

A note on this clone: The read gets to within 3 residues of the CDR3 end, and the germline J gene fills in the rest. The chain joins TRBV15 to TRBJ2-5, with a tentative D call TRBD2 (5 bases). Germline V gene sequence: CDR1 LNHNV, CDR2 YYDKDF (reference sequence). Trimming stripped 3 bases from V and 1 base from J, with 12 bases between. CDR3 length: 15 residues. CDR3 loop: CATSSTAEPQETQYF. CDR3 DNA (partial): TGTGCCACCAGCAGTACAGCGGAGCCCCAAGAGACC.

A word on this clone: The read gets to within 3 residues of the CDR3 end, and the germline J gene fills in the rest. The V and J genes are TRBV7-3 and TRBJ1-6, with D perhaps matching TRBD1 (5 bases). The CDR3 is made up of 15 amino acids. V lost 5 bases and J lost 9, with 17 bases in between. Germline CDR1 SGHTA, CDR2 FQGTGA. The DNA read from the CDR3 is TGTGCCAGCAGCGCGAGCGGACCGGGGGGTTCACCC. It specifies CASSASGPGGSP. In full, the CDR3 reads CASSASGPGGSPLHF.

Considering frequency, this clone is medium-sized (0.01 to 0.1%). The read gets to within 3 residues of the CDR3 end, and the germline J gene fills in the rest. V and J are TRBV20-1 and TRBJ1-6, with a weak D call TRBD1 (5 bases). Trimming cost V 0 bases and J 8 bases, with 14 bases left between them. The CDR3 length is 15 residues. Per the germline V gene, CDR1 is DFQATT and CDR2 is SNEGSKA (reference sequence). The CDR3 bases that were read are TGCAGTGCTAGAGAGGGGGGACGGGCGTATTCACCC. Its translation: CSAREGGRAYSP. The complete CDR3 protein is CSAREGGRAYSPLHF.

For this clone: The CDR3 goes on 3 residues after the read ends, and that part is filled in from the germline J gene. The J gene is TRBJ2-7, the V gene TRBV16, with D maybe TRBD1 (5 bases). From germline, CDR1 is KGHSY and CDR2 FQNENV. CDR3 size: 13 residues. V was pared by 2 bases and J by 3 bases, with 8 bases between. The CDR3: CASSQRQFYEQYF. CDR3 DNA, as far as it was read: TGTGCCAGCAGCCAAAGACAGTTCTACGAG.

In regard to this clone: From the germline J gene comes the end of the CDR3, since the read stops 3 residues before it. V and J are TRBV7-7 and TRBJ2-3, with D unclear. In germline, CDR1 is SSHAT, CDR2 FNYEAQ (reference sequence). Trimming removed 3 bases at V and 5 bases at J, with 9 bases between. The CDR3 length is 13 residues. CDR3 amino acids: CASSFQTGDTQYF. CDR3 DNA (partial): TGTGCCAGCAGCTTTCAGACTGGAGATACG.

Points on this clone: The DNA ends 3 residues before the CDR3 does, and the rest of the CDR3 is filled in from the germline J gene. The V gene is TRBV7-2, the J gene TRBJ1-6; unclear D gene. The V gene lost 2 bases and the J gene lost 5 bases, with 10 bases spanning the gap. This CDR3 region has 15 residues. Germline CDR1 and CDR2: SGHTA and FQGNSA. CDR3 DNA (partial): TGTGCCAGCAGCTTAAGCGGCGGTCATAATTCACCC. It encodes CASSLSGGHNSP. The full-length CDR3 reads as CASSLSGGHNSPLHF.

Note on this clone: The read gets to within 3 residues of the CDR3 end, and the germline J gene fills in the rest. This chain connects TRBV18 to TRBJ2-5; 16 bases are a match to TRBD2. V lost 1 base, J lost 5 bases, and 4 bases stayed unmatched. CDR3 length equals 17 residues. Germline V gene lookup returns CDR1 KGHSH and CDR2 LQKENI. The CDR3 sequence is CASSPRGLAGGPETQYF. CDR3 DNA, as far as it was read: TGTGCCAGCTCACCACGGGGACTAGCGGGAGGGCCGGAGACC.

With respect to this clone: The read ends 3 residues shy of where the CDR3 ends; the end is completed using the germline J gene. V is TRBV30 and J is TRBJ2-3; D might be TRBD2 (5 bases). CDR1 is GTSNPN, CDR2 SVGIG, per germline (reference sequence). V was clipped by 2 bases and J by 6 bases, with 9 bases between them. The CDR3 has 12 amino acids. This CDR3 is CAWSQLGDTQYF. The CDR3 DNA, read in part, is TGTGCCTGGAGTCAACTAGGGGATACG.